The source of this TCR beta chain is a study of immune evolution from preneoplasia to lung adenocarcinoma. Overall study results and limits: Later-stage lesions appeared to have more T cells, more diversity, less clonality. Top clone share appeared to fall from AAH through AIS, MIA, adenocarcinoma.

Resections took place in Japan or China from about 2013 to 2018. By share, this clone ranks as large. What it recognizes is unknown. The method was immunoSEQ multiplex PCR; TCRdb's version includes in-frame clones alone and lacks a portion of them. The sample consists of about 4,600 clones, 80% to 85% of them appearing once. Per the germline V gene, CDR1 is SNHLY and CDR2 is FYNNEI. Trimming took 2 bases from V and 3 from J, leaving 2 bases between them. This CDR3 has 12 amino acids. This sequence originates from a person aged 50-70 years with lung adenocarcinoma. Sequenced sample: FFPE normal lung tissue adjacent to the tumor. The gene calls are TRBV2 and TRBJ2-1; no firm D call. CDR3 in DNA: TGTGCCAGCAGTGAACTCTACAATGAGCAGTTCTTC. Residues: CASSELYNEQFF. The variable domain in full, completed from reference TRBV2 and TRBJ2-1, reads EPEVTQTPSHQVTQMGQEVILRCVPISNHLYFYWYRQILGQKVEFLVSFYNNEISEKSEIFDDQFSVERPDGSNFTLKIRSTKLEDSAMYFCASSELYNEQFFGPGTRLTVL.